The subject of this entry is one T cell receptor (beta chain). This entry belongs to a study of beta chain features in type 1 diabetes. Sequencing targeted expressed TCRB transcripts, as all isolated RNA had been reverse transcribed. The table came from immunoSEQ multiplex PCR; TCRdb's copy has only in-frame clones and leaves some out. The data contain 390,000 or so clones, around 14% of them seen just once; the ten biggest clones take up roughly 0.033%. The CDR3 length is 15 residues. V lost 1 base, J lost 3 bases, and 12 bases lay in between. Germline-derived CDR1 and CDR2 are SGDLS and YYNGEE. Donors contributed one heparinised blood draw apiece, averaging roughly 100 mL.

The sequenced material came from naive CD4+ T cells from blood. The rearrangement joins TRBV9 to TRBJ2-3; D possibly corresponds to TRBD2 (6 bases). The TCR comes from a man aged 25-45 years in good health. This CDR3 reads CASSVPGGGTDTQYF. CDR3 nucleotides: TGTGCCAGCAGCGTACCCGGGGGAGGAACAGATACGCAGTATTTT.